The 3 T cell receptor beta chains given below trace back to one sample, sequenced in a study of identical twins. TCRdb recomputed calls from the 5' RACE reads with MiXCR, one row per CDR3 protein. Of approximately 670,000 distinct CDR3 sequences listed, 5.5% to 6.5% were seen once; the top ten hold about 1.8%. Sequenced material: naive T cells sorted from blood. Receptors were obtained from a man aged 18 to 35 in good health.

This clonotype has ten or more counts. The chain joins TRBV5-1 to TRBJ2-7, with 10 positions matching TRBD1. CDR3 length: 15 amino acids. Trimming removed 0 bases from V and 2 bases from J; junction bases left unmatched: 2. Germline V gene sequence: CDR1 SGHRS, CDR2 YFSETQ. The CDR3 reads CASSLGGTGAYEQYF. The CDR3 DNA is TGCGCCAGCAGCTTGGGAGGGACAGGGGCCTACGAGCAGTACTTC.

This clonotype was found a few times. The rearrangement links TRBV6-6 to TRBJ2-5, with no clear D. CDR1 is MNHNY and CDR2 is SVGAGI in the germline V gene (reference sequence). The V and J ends lost 6 bases and 2 bases respectively, with 7 bases between them. The length of the CDR3 is 12 residues. CDR3 DNA sequence: TGTGCCAGCAGCCGACGGCAAGAGACCCAGTACTTC. As protein: CASSRRQETQYF.

This clonotype was seen only a few times. The chain uses TRBV7-8 and TRBJ2-3; perhaps TRBD2 as D (5 bases). CDR3 size: 14 residues. Trimming cost V 4 bases and J 4 bases, with 12 bases left between them. Germline V gene sequence: CDR1 SGHVS, CDR2 FQNEAQ. The CDR3 protein is CASSWLPGSDTQYF. CDR3 bases: TGTGCCAGCAGCTGGCTACCGGGATCAGATACGCAGTATTTT.